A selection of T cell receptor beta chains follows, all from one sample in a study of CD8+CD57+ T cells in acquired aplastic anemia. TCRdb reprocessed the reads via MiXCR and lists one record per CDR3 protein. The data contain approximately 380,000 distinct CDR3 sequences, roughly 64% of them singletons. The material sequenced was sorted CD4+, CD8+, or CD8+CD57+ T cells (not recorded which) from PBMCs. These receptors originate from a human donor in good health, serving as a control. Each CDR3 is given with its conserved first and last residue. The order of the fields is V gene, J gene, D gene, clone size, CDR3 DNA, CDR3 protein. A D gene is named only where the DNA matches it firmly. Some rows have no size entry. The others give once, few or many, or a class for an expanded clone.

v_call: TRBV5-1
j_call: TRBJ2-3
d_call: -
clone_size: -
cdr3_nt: TGTGCCAGCAGCTACGGTTATTCCTACGACGTAGATACGCAGTATTTT
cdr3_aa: CASSYGYSYDVDTQYF

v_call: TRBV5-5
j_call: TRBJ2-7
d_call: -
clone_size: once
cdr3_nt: TGTGCCAGCAGCTTGTGGGGGATAGTCTACGAGCAGTACTTC
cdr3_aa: CASSLWGIVYEQYF

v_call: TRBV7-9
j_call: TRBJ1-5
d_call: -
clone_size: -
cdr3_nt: TGTGCCAGCAGCTTAAGTGGAACCGATCAGCCCCAGCATTTT
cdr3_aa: CASSLSGTDQPQHF

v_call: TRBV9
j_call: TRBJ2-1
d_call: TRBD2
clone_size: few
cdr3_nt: TGTGCCAGCAGTTTACTAGCGGGGGCGTACAATGAGCAGTTCTTC
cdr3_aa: CASSLLAGAYNEQFF

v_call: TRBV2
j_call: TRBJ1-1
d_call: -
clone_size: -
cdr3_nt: TGTGCCAGCAGTGAACGAAGGAAGGAAGAACGGAGCTCTGTAGCTGGCTTT
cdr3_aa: CASSERRKEERSSVAGF

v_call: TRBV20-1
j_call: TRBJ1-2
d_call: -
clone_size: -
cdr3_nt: TGCAGTGCTAGGCGGGACCGAATTAACAACTATGGCTACACCTTC
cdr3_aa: CSARRDRINNYGYTF

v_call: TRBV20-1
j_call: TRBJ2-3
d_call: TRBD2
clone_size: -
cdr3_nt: TGCAGCGCAGGCGGTACTAGCGGGGGAGTGGCAGATACGCAGTATTTT
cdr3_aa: CSAGGTSGGVADTQYF

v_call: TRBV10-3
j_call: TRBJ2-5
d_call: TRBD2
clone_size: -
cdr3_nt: TGTGCCATCAGTGAGCTCCCTCGGACTAGCGGGGGAGAGACCCAGTACTTC
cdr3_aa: CAISELPRTSGGETQYF

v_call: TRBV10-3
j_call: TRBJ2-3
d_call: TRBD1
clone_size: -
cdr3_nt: TGTGCCATCAATACCGGGACAGGGGGGACAGATACGCAGTATTTT
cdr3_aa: CAINTGTGGTDTQYF

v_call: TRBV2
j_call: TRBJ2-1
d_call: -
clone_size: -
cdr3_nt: TGTGCCAGCAGCCCGGCTCGCACCTACAATGAGCAGTTCTTC
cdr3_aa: CASSPARTYNEQFF

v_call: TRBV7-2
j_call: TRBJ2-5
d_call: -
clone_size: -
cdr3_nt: TGTGCCAGCCGCTTGGACCGCGAGACCCAGTACTTC
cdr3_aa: CASRLDRETQYF

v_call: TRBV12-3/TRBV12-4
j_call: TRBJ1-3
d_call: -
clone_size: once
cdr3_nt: TGTGCCAGCAGTAGAGATTGGGGGGCAGGCGGAAACTCTGGAAACACCATATATTTT
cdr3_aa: CASSRDWGAGGNSGNTIYF

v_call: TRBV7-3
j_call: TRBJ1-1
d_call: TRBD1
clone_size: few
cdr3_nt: TGTGCCAGCGTAGACAGGGGTTCCACTGAAGCTTTCTTT
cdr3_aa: CASVDRGSTEAFF

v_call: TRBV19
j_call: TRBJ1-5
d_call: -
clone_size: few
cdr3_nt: TGTGCCAGTAGTACGTCGGACAGTAGCAATCAGCCCCAGCATTTT
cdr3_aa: CASSTSDSSNQPQHF

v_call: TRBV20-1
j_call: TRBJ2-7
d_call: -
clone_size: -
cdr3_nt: TGCAGTGTCAAAAATGGTGCCTACGAGCAGTACTTC
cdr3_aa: CSVKNGAYEQYF

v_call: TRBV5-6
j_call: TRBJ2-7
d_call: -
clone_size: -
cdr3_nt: TGTGCCAGCAGCTTAGGGCAGGGAACCTCCTACGAGCAGTACTTC
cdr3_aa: CASSLGQGTSYEQYF

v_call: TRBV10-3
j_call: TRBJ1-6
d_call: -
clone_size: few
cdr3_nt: TGTGCTAGAGGACGCCCGGACCCGCTGCTCTATAATTCACCCCTCCACTTT
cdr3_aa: CARGRPDPLLYNSPLHF

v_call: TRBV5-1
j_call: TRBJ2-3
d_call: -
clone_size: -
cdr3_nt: TGCGCCAGCAGCATGTTTGGGGCGTCCACAGATACGCAGTATTTT
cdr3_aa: CASSMFGASTDTQYF

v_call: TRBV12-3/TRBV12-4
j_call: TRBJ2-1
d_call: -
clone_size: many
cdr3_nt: TGTGCCAGCAGTTTAGTCAGGGGATGGGACAATGAGCAGTTCTTC
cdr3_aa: CASSLVRGWDNEQFF

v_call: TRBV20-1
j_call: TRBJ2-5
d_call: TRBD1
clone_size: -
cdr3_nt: TGCAGTGGGTACAGGGGGACTGAGACCCAGTACTTC
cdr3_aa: CSGYRGTETQYF

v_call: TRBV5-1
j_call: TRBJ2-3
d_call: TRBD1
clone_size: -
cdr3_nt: TGCGCCAGCAGCCGGGCGACAGGGGGCCCGCAGTATTTT
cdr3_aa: CASSRATGGPQYF

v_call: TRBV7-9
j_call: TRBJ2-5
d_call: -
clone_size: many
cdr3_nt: TGTGCCAGCAGCTTAGAACGTTTGGGGACGGTAGCCCAAGAGACCCAGTACTTC
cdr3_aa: CASSLERLGTVAQETQYF

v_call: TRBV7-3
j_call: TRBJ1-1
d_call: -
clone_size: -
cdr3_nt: TGTGCCAGCAGACGGAAAAAAGCTGAAGCTTTCTTT
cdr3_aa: CASRRKKAEAFF

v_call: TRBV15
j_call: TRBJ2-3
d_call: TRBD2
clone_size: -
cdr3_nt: TGTGCCACCAGCCCTACTAGCGGGGGTAGCACAGATACGCAGTATTTT
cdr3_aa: CATSPTSGGSTDTQYF

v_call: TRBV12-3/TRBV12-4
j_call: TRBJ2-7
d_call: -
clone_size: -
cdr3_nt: TGTGCCAGGAGCGCCGGTCGAGGGGGCTACGAGCAGTACTTC
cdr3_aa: CARSAGRGGYEQYF

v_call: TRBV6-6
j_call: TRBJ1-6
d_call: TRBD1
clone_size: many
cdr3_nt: TGTGCCAGCCGCCAAGGACAGGTCTCCTATAATTCACCCCTCCACTTT
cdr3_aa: CASRQGQVSYNSPLHF

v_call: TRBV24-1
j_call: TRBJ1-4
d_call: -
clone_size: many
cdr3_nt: TGTGCCACCATCCGCGGGCAGACTAATGAAAAACTGTTTTTT
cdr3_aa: CATIRGQTNEKLFF

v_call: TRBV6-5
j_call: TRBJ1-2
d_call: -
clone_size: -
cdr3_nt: TGTGCCAGCAGTTACTCGCGTGGGACAGGCTACACCTTC
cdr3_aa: CASSYSRGTGYTF

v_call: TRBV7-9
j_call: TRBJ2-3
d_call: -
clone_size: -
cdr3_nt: TGTGCCAGCAGCTTATTTACTGTCACAGATACGCAGTATTTT
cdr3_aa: CASSLFTVTDTQYF

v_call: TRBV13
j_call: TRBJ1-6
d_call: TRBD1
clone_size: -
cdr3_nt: TGTGCCAGCAGACCAGGAGTACAGGGGCGATCACCCCTCCACTTT
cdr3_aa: CASRPGVQGRSPLHF

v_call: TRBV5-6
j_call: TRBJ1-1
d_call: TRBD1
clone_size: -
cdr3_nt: TGTGCCAGCAGGAGGGGCGGGGACAGGGAAGCTTTCTTT
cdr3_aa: CASRRGGDREAFF

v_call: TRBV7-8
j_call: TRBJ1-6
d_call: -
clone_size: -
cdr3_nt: TGTGCCAGCAGCCCCGGGACGGACTATAACTCGCCCCACCACTTT
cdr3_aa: CASSPGTDYNSPHHF